Listed below are T cell receptor beta chains from one sample, sequenced in a study of Ad26.COV2.S vaccination and SARS-CoV-2 variants. Repertoires were generated with immunoSEQ multiplex PCR, while TCRdb's copy carries only in-frame clones and drops some. The sample yields 400,000 to 450,000 clones, 80% to 95% seen once. Material: peripheral blood, obtained in a trial of Ad26.COV2.S vaccine versus placebo. The receptors here all came from a person between 18 and 65 years old who received the Ad26.COV2.S COVID-19 vaccine or a placebo. The CDR3 runs from the conserved cysteine through the conserved F or W. The D gene is left open where the match is weak. Rows give clone size only sometimes, using once, few, many, or a class for an expanded clone.

TGTGCCAGCAGTTACGGGGCAGGGGGCTCCACTACCTACGAGCAGTACTTC	CASSYGAGGSTTYEQYF	TRBJ2-7	TRBV6-2/TRBV6-3	-	TRBD1
TGTGCCAGCAGCGTAGAAGGACTTCTATCCTACAATGAGCAGTTCTTC	CASSVEGLLSYNEQFF	TRBJ2-1	TRBV9	-	-
TGTGCCAGCCCTTTGATTCTCACAGGGGGCACAGATACGCAGTATTTT	CASPLILTGGTDTQYF	TRBJ2-3	TRBV2	-	TRBD1
TGTGCCAGCAGTACTAGCGTTTCCTACGAGCAGTACTTC	CASSTSVSYEQYF	TRBJ2-7	TRBV5-6	-	TRBD2
TGTGCCAGCAGCCCCCCCCTCCAGGATACGCAGTATTTT	CASSPPLQDTQYF	TRBJ2-3	TRBV11-2	-	-
TGTGCCAGCAGCTTCGCAGGACCAGCCTACGAGCAGTACTTC	CASSFAGPAYEQYF	TRBJ2-7	TRBV5-6	-	-
TGTGCCAGCAGAACTCAGCTTCATGTTGGCTACACCTTC	CASRTQLHVGYTF	TRBJ1-2	TRBV28	-	-
TGTGCCAGCAGCTTTGACGGAGGGGCCAACGTCCTGACTTTC	CASSFDGGANVLTF	TRBJ2-6	TRBV5-4	-	-
TGTGCCAGCAGTTCCTACGGTTTGGAAAACATTCAGTACTTC	CASSSYGLENIQYF	TRBJ2-4	TRBV27	-	-
TGCGCCAGCAACCCGGGACGCGGGTACGAGCAGTACTTC	CASNPGRGYEQYF	TRBJ2-7	TRBV5-1	-	-
TGTGCCAGCGGGACTAGCGGGAGCACAGATACGCAGTATTTT	CASGTSGSTDTQYF	TRBJ2-3	TRBV9	-	TRBD2
TGTGCCAGTATAATTATTGGGCAGGCGCGCCCCTATGGCTACACCTTC	CASIIIGQARPYGYTF	TRBJ1-2	TRBV21-1	-	-
TGCGCCAGCAGCTCGGGACTAGCGGGAGGGTTAGAGACCCAGTACTTC	CASSSGLAGGLETQYF	TRBJ2-5	TRBV5-1	-	TRBD2
TGTGCCACTTCCTTAGGCAGGGATTTTGGCTACACCTTC	CATSLGRDFGYTF	TRBJ1-2	TRBV12-3/TRBV12-4	-	-
TGTGCCAGTAGTAGTGTGGGTCAGCCCCAGCATTTT	CASSSVGQPQHF	TRBJ1-5	TRBV19	-	-
TGTGCCAGCAGTTATACTCTCTCTGGGGCCAACGTCCTGACTTTC	CASSYTLSGANVLTF	TRBJ2-6	TRBV6-2/TRBV6-3	-	-
TGTGCCAGCAGCGCCACGACTAGCGGGAGGCCAGGGACCGGGGAGCTGTTTTTT	CASSATTSGRPGTGELFF	TRBJ2-2	TRBV9	-	TRBD2
TGTGCCAGCAGCTCCGGACAGGGGGCGGCCATCCAGCATTTT	CASSSGQGAAIQHF	TRBJ1-5	TRBV5-4	-	TRBD1
TGTGCCAGCAGCGTAGAGGGGGAGCTATACAATGAGCAGTTCTTC	CASSVEGELYNEQFF	TRBJ2-1	TRBV9	once	-
TGTGCCAGCAGCGTCCACTGCGTTACCCTCTACAATGAGCAGTTCTTC	CASSVHCVTLYNEQFF	TRBJ2-1	TRBV21-1	once	-
TGTGCCAGCAGTGAAGGAACCGGGACAGGGGGAGGCACTGAAGCTTTCTTT	CASSEGTGTGGGTEAFF	TRBJ1-1	TRBV25-1	-	TRBD1
TGCAGCGTTGGCAGGGTGGGGGGGCCCCAGCATTTT	CSVGRVGGPQHF	TRBJ1-5	TRBV29-1	-	-
TGTGCCAGCAGCCAACGGACAGGGCTCGGATATGGCTACACCTTC	CASSQRTGLGYGYTF	TRBJ1-2	TRBV4-2	-	TRBD1
TGTGCCTGGAGTGGACGGTTGGGGGGCTACGAGCAGTACTTC	CAWSGRLGGYEQYF	TRBJ2-7	TRBV30	-	-
TGTGCCAGCAGTGCCTACTACGAGCAGTACTTC	CASSAYYEQYF	TRBJ2-7	TRBV6-1	-	-